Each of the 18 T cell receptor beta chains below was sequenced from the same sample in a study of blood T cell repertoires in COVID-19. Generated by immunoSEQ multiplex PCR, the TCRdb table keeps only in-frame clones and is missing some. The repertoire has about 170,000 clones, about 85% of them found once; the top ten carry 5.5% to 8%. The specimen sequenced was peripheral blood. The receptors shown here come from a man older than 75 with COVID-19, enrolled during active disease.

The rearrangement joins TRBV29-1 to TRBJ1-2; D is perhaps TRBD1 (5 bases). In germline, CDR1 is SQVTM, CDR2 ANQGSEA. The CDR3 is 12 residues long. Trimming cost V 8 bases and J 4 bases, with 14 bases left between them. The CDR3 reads CSFRDRAYGYTF. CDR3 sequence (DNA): TGCAGCTTCAGGGATCGGGCCTATGGCTACACCTTC.

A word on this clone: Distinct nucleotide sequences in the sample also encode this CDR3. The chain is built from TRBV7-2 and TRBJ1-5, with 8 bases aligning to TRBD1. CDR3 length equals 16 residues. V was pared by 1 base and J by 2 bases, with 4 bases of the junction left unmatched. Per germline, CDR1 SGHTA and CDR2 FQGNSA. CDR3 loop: CASSLGDRIGNQPQHF. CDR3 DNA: TGTGCCAGCAGCTTAGGGGACAGGATAGGCAATCAGCCCCAGCATTTT.

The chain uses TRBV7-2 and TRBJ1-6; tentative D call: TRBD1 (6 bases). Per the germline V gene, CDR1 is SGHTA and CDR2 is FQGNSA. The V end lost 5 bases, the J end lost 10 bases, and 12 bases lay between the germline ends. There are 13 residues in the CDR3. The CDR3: CASSTGWGSPLHF. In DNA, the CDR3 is TGTGCCAGCAGCACAGGGTGGGGGTCACCCCTCCACTTT.

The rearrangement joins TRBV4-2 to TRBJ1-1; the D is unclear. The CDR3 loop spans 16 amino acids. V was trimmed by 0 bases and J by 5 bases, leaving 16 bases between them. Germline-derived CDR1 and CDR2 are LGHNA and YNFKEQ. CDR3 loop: CASSQESLVTATEAFF. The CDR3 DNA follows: TGTGCCAGCAGCCAAGAATCTCTAGTAACGGCGACTGAAGCTTTCTTT.

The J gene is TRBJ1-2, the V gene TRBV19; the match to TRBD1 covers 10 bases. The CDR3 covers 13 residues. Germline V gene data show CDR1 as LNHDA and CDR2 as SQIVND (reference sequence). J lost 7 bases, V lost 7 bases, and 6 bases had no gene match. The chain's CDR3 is CASKGTGEAGYTF. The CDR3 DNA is TGTGCCAGTAAAGGGACAGGGGAGGCTGGCTACACCTTC.

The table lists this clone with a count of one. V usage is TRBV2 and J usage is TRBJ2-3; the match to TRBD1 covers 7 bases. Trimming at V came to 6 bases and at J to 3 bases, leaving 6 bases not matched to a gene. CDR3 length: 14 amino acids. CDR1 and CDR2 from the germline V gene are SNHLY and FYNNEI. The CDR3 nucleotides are TGTGCCAGCAGATTCACAGGGGCGACAGATACGCAGTATTTT. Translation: CASRFTGATDTQYF.

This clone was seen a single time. CDR3 in amino acids: CASSPPERVSNEQFF. In DNA form, the CDR3 reads TGTGCCAGTAGTCCACCAGAGAGGGTTTCCAATGAGCAGTTCTTC. The chain couples TRBV19 to TRBJ2-1, with D possibly TRBD2 on 5 matching bases. CDR3 length equals 15 residues. The V and J ends lost 5 bases and 6 bases respectively, with 17 bases between them. Germline V gene lookup returns CDR1 LNHDA and CDR2 SQIVND (reference sequence). Looking up the rest from reference TRBV19 and TRBJ2-1 gives the full variable domain: DGGITQSPKYLFRKEGQNVTLSCEQNLNHDAMYWYRQDPGQGLRLIYYSQIVNDFQKGDIAEGYSVSREKKESFPLTVTSAQKNPTAFYLCASSPPERVSNEQFFGPGTRLTVL.

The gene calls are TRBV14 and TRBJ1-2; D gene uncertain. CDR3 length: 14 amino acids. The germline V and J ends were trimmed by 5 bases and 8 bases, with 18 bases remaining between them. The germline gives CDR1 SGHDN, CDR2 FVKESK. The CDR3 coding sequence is TGTGCCAGCAGCGTCGACTCAGCCCGGCGCGGCTACACCTTC. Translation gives CASSVDSARRGYTF. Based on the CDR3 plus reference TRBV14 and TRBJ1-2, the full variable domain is EAGVTQFPSHSVIEKGQTVTLRCDPISGHDNLYWYRRVMGKEIKFLLHFVKESKQDESGMPNNRFLAERTGGTYSTLKVQPAELEDSGVYFCASSVDSARRGYTFGSGTRLTVV.

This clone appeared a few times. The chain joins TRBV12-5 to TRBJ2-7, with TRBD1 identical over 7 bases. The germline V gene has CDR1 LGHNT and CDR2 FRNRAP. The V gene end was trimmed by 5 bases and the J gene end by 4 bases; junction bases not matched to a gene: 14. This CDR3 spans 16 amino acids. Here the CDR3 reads CASGLRLGGSWYEQYF. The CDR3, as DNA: TGTGCTAGTGGTCTCCGGTTAGGGGGCTCTTGGTACGAGCAGTACTTC. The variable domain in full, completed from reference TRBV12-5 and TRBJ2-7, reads DARVTQTPRHKVTEMGQEVTMRCQPILGHNTVFWYRQTMMQGLELLAYFRNRAPLDDSGMPKDRFSAEMPDATLATLKIQPSEPRDSAVYFCASGLRLGGSWYEQYFGPGTRLTVT.

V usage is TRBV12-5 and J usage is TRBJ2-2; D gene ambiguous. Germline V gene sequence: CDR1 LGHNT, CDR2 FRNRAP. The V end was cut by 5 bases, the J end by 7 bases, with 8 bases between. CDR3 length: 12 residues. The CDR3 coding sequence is TGTGCTAGTGGTAGCTTAGTCGGGGAGCTGTTTTTT. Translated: CASGSLVGELFF.

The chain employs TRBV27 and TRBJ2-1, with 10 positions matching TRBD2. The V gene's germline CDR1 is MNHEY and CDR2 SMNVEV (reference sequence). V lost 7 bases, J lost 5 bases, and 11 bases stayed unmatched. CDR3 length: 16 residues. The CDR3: CASTLLRTSGNNEQFF. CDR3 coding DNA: TGTGCCAGCACCCTCCTCCGGACTAGCGGTAACAATGAGCAGTTCTTC.

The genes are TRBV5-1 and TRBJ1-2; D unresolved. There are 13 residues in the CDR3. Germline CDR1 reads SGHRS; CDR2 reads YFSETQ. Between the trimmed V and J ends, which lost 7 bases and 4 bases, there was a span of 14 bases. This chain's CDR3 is CASARDRSYGYTF. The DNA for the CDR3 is TGCGCCAGCGCCCGCGATAGGAGCTATGGCTACACCTTC.

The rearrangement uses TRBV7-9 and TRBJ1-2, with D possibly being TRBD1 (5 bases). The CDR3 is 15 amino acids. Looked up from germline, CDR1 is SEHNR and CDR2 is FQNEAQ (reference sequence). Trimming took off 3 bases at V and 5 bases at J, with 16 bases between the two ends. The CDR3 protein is CASSLSSAGSYGYTF. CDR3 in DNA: TGTGCCAGCAGCTTGTCTTCGGCAGGGTCTTATGGCTACACCTTC. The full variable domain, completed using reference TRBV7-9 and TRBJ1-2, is DTGVSQNPRHKITKRGQNVTFRCDPISEHNRLYWYRQTLGQGPEFLTYFQNEAQLEKSRLLSDRFSAERPKGSFSTLEIQRTEQGDSAMYLCASSLSSAGSYGYTFGSGTRLTVV.

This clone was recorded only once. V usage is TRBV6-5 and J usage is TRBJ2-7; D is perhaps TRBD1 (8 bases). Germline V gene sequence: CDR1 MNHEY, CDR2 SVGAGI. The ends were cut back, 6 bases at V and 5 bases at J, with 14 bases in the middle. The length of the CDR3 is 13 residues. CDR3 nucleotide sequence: TGTGCCAGCAGAAGGACAGGGAGGGACGAGCAGTACTTC. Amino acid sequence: CASRRTGRDEQYF.

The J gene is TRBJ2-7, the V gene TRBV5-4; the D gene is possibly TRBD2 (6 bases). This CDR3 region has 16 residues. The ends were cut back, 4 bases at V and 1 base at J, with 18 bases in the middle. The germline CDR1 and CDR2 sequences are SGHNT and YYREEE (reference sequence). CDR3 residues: CASSPGGEVLSYEQYF. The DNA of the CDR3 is TGTGCCAGCAGCCCGGGCGGGGAGGTGTTGTCCTACGAGCAGTACTTC.

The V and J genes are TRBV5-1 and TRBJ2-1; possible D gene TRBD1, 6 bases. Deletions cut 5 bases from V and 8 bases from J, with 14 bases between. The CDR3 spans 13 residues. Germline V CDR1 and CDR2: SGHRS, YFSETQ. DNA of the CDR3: TGCGCCAGCAGTTCGGACAACAGGGATGAGCAGTTCTTC. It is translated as CASSSDNRDEQFF.

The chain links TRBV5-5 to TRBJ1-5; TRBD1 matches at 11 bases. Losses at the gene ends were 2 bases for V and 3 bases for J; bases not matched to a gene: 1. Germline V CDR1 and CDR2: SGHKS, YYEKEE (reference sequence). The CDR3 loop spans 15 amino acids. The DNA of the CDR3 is TGTGCCAGCAGCTTTGGACAGGGGGCCAATCAGCCCCAGCATTTT. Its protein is CASSFGQGANQPQHF.

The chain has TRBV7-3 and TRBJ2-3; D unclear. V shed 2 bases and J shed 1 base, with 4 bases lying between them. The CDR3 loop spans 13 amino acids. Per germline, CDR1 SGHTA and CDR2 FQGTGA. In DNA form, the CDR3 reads TGTGCCAGCAGCTTATATGGCACAGATACGCAGTATTTT. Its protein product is CASSLYGTDTQYF.